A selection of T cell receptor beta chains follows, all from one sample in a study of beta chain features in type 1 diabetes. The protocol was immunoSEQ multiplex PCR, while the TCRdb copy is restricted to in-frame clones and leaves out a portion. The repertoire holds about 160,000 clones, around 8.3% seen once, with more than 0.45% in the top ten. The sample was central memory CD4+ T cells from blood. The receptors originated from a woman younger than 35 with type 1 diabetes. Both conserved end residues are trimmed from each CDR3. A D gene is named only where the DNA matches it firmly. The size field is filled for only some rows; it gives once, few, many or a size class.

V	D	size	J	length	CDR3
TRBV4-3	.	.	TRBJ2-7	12	ASSSRDMRYEQY
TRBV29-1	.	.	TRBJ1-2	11	SVGQGYLDGYT
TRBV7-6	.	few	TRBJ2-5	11	ASSFTGIETQY
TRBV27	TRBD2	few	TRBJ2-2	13	ASSSRGGLPGELF
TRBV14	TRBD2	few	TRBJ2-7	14	ASSPHLSGGLDEQY
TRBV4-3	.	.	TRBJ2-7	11	ASSGGTSYEQY
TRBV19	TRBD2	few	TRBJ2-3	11	ASSTGGHDTQY
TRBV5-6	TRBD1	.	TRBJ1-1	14	ASSLDRGNFNTEAF
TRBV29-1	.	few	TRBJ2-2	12	SVEGQTNTGELF
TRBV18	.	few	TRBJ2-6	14	ASSTQWMEGANVLT
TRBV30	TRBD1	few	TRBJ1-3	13	AWTGTGETGNTIY
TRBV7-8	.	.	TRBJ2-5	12	ASSLDWARETQY
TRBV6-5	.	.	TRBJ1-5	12	ASSVSGGGQPQH
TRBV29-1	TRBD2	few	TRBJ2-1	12	SVGLASGSTVQF
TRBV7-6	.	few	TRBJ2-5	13	ASSPKAGYQETQY
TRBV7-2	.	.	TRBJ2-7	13	ASSPSAGPSYEQY
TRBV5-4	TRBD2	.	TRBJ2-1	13	ASSLGGRASDEQF
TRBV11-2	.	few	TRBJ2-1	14	ASSLVQGGSYNEQF
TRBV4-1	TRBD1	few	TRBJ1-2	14	ASSQSDRGFGYGYT
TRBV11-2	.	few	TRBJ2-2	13	ASSLDARNTGELF
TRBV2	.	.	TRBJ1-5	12	ASSNAREAQPQH
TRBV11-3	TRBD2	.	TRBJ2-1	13	ASSHLAGGHNEQF
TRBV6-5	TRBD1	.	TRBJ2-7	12	ASRGTGNAYEQY
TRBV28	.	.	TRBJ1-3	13	ASSLGSGSGNTIY
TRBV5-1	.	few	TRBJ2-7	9	ASSINNEQY
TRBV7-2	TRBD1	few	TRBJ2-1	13	ASRTQGRGYNEQF
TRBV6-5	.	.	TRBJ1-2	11	ASSYPGNYGYT
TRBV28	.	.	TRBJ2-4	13	ASSLYPGAKNIQY
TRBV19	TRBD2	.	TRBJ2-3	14	ASSSPGGRSTDTQY
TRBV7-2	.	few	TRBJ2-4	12	ASSTSSEGGIQY
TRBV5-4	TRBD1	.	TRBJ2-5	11	ASSTWTGETQY
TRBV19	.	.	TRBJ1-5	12	ASSYTSANQPQH
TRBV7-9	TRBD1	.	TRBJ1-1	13	ASSGRDRVHTEAF
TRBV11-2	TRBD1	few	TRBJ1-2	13	ASTGPGQGMGGYT
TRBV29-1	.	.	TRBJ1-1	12	SVEGGAGGTEAF
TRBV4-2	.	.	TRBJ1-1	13	ASSNTDLRNTEAF
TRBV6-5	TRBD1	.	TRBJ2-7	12	ASSYQGQGYEQY
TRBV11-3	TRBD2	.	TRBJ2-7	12	ASRGLAGAGEQY
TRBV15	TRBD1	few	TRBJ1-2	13	ATSLRQGKDYGYT
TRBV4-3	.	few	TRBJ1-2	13	ASSQGDRYNYGYT
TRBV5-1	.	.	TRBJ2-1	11	ASGTQSHNEQF
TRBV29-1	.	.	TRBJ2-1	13	SVEGYKSSYNEQF
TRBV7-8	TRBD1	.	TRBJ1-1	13	ASNRQGRMNTEAF
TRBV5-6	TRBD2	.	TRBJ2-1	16	ASNTRILRGITYNEQF
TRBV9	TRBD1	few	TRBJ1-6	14	ASSTPQGTGRSPLH
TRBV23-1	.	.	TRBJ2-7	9	ASPLSYEQY
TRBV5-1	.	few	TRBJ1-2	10	ASSLQGSGYT
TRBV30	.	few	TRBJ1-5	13	AWSVPSGSNQPQH
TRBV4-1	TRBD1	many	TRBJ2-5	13	ASSPTGTGEETQY
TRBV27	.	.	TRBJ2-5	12	ASSKTAVQETQY
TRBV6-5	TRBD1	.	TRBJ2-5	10	ASRDREETQY
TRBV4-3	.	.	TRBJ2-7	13	ASSQAFGTPEIRY
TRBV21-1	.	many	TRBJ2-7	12	ASSSRDRLYEQY
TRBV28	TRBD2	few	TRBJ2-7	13	ASSFFASGAYEQY
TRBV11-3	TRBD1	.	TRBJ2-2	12	ASSPGQGNGELF